This section outlines one T cell receptor beta chain sequence together with its context. This entry comes from a study of blood T cell repertoires in COVID-19. The repertoire was sequenced with immunoSEQ multiplex PCR; TCRdb's copy has only in-frame clones and lacks some. The profile shows 55,000 to 90,000 clones, about 91% of them singletons. The CDR3 has 14 amino acids. With 1 base removed from V and 9 bases from J, the gap between germline ends came to 13 bases. Germline CDR1 is LGHDT and CDR2 is YNNKEL (reference sequence). What was sequenced was peripheral blood. The receptor was derived from a human donor with active COVID-19. The donor label of this sample is uncertain. The J gene is TRBJ1-5, the V gene TRBV3-1 (or the pseudogene TRBV3-2); unclear D gene. The CDR3 nucleotides are TGTGCCAGCAGCCAAGGTACAGCTCGGTGGCCCCAGCATTTT. Residues: CASSQGTARWPQHF.